These 4 T cell receptor beta chains share one sample of origin, sequenced in a study of T cell changes during pregnancy in multiple sclerosis. Profiling relied on immunoSEQ multiplex PCR, and the TCRdb table lists in-frame clones only, not all of them. The data show under 80,000 clones, roughly 92% seen once. Sequences were derived from peripheral blood, sampled before pregnancy. The receptors were sampled from a female donor with multiple sclerosis, enrolled in a pregnancy study.

This chain uses TRBV29-1 with TRBJ2-2; 12 bases are shared with TRBD1. Trimming took 7 bases from V and 7 from J; bases not matched to a gene: 4. The CDR3 totals 13 residues. Germline values: CDR1 SQVTM, CDR2 ANQGSEA. CDR3 protein: CSAGQGAGGELFF. As DNA, the CDR3 is TGCAGCGCGGGACAGGGGGCAGGCGGGGAGCTGTTTTTT.

The table lists this clone with a count of one. The chain recombines TRBV29-1 with TRBJ1-2, with a possible D match to TRBD1 (5 bases). The CDR3 covers 11 residues. Trimming left V 7 bases short and J 4 bases short, with 10 bases between. The V gene's germline CDR1 is SQVTM and CDR2 ANQGSEA. DNA of the CDR3: TGCAGCGCCGTGACAGCCTATGGCTACACCTTC. Residues: CSAVTAYGYTF.

This chain uses TRBV15 with TRBJ1-1, with D unresolved. This CDR3 contains 13 residues. The V end lost 1 base, the J end lost 11 bases, and 14 bases lay between the germline ends. Germline V CDR1 and CDR2: LNHNV, YYDKDF (reference sequence). In DNA, the CDR3 is TGTGCCACCAGCAGAGCCGGGGTTCAAGGGGCTTTCTTT. Its translation: CATSRAGVQGAFF. Based on the CDR3 plus reference TRBV15 and TRBJ1-1, the full variable domain is DAMVIQNPRYQVTQFGKPVTLSCSQTLNHNVMYWYQQKSSQAPKLLFHYYDKDFNNEADTPDNFQSRRPNTSFCFLDIRSPGLGDTAMYLCATSRAGVQGAFFGQGTRLTVV.

The CDR3 nucleotides are TGTGCCAGCAGCTCCCAGGGAAGCTCCTACAATGAGCAGTTCTTC. Amino acid sequence: CASSSQGSSYNEQFF. This sequence joins TRBV7-9 and TRBJ2-1; tentative D call: TRBD1 (5 bases). The CDR3 loop spans 15 amino acids. Germline CDR1 and CDR2: SEHNR and FQNEAQ (reference sequence). V lost 4 bases and J 0 bases, leaving 10 bases between the germline ends.